The sequence of this T cell receptor beta chain was determined in a study of blood T cell repertoires in COVID-19. About the study: Specimens from acute and convalescent COVID-19 originated in the United States, Italy and Spain. Nucleic acid was either cDNA or gDNA, and it came from T cells, B-cell-depleted T cells, or PBMCs.

The CDR3 has 14 amino acids. Trimming took off 7 bases at V and 1 base at J, with 11 bases between the two ends. Germline V gene data show CDR1 as SGDLS and CDR2 as YYNGEE. In the study's own analysis: Quantification of nucleated cells was approximated via reference gene primer amplification. Assay used: immunoSEQ multiplex PCR; TCRdb lists only in-frame clones, some missing. That table gives V, J and clone size, and the DNA gave D and trimming. This table holds approximately 210,000 clones, about 92% found once. Sample: peripheral blood. This clonotype was obtained from a young man with acute or convalescent COVID-19. The chain joins TRBV9 to TRBJ2-2; D perhaps matches TRBD1 (6 bases). The CDR3 sequence is CASRQGQNTGELFF. DNA of the CDR3: TGTGCCAGCCGGCAGGGACAGAACACCGGGGAGCTGTTTTTT.